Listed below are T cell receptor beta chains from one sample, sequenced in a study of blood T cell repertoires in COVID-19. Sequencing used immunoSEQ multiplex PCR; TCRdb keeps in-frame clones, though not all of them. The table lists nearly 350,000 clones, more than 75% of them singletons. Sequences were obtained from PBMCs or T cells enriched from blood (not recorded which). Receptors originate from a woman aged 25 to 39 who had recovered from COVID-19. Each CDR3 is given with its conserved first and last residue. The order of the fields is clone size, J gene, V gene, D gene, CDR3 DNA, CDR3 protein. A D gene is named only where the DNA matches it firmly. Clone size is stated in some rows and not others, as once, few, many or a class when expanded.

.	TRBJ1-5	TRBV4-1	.	TGCGCCAGCAGCCAAGCAGAAACCTGGCGGGGCAATCAGCCCCAGCATTTT	CASSQAETWRGNQPQHF
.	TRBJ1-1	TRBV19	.	TGTGCCAGTAGTATTTTCGGTAGCAGCACTGAAGCTTTCTTT	CASSIFGSSTEAFF
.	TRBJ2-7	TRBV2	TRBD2	TGTGCCAGCAGTGAAAAGACTAGCGGGGTTGACGAGCAGTACTTC	CASSEKTSGVDEQYF
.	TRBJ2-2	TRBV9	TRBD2	TGTGCCAGCAGCTCGGGACTAGCGGAATTGAGAACCGGGGAGCTGTTTTTT	CASSSGLAELRTGELFF
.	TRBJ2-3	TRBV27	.	TGTGCCAGCAGTCCTCTAATCGGCCCTGGGCGAGCAGATACGCAGTATTTT	CASSPLIGPGRADTQYF
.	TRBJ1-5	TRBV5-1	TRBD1	TGCGCCAGCAGCTTGACAGGGGCGAATCAGCCCCAGCATTTT	CASSLTGANQPQHF
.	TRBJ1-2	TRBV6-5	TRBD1	TGTGCCAGCACCCAACCGGGACAGGGGTCCTATGGCTACACCTTC	CASTQPGQGSYGYTF
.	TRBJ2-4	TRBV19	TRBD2	TGTGCCAGTAGTAAGGCTAGCGGGGATTACAAAAACATTCAGTACTTC	CASSKASGDYKNIQYF
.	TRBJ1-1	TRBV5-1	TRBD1	TGCGCCAGCAGCTTGGCGGGGACAGGGAGAGCTGAAGCTTTCTTT	CASSLAGTGRAEAFF
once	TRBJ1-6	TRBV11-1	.	TGTGCCAGCAGCTCCCTCCGCAGGGGTTCACCCCTCCACTTT	CASSSLRRGSPLHF
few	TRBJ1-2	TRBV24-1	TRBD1	TGTGCCACCAGTGATACGTCAGGGGGTTATGGCTACACCTTC	CATSDTSGGYGYTF
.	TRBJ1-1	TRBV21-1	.	TGTGCCAGCAGCGTAAGTTCAGGTCAGACTGAAGCTTTCTTT	CASSVSSGQTEAFF
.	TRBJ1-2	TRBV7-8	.	TGTGCCAGCAGCACCGAGGGCCCCCTCGGGCTCTATGGCTACACCTTC	CASSTEGPLGLYGYTF
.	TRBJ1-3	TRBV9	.	TGTGCCAGCAGCGTAGGTCCCCCGGACAGCCTGGGGACCATATATTTT	CASSVGPPDSLGTIYF
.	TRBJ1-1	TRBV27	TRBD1	TGTGCCAGCAGTAAAATCTACCGACAGGGGGGAAACACTGAAGCTTTCTTT	CASSKIYRQGGNTEAFF
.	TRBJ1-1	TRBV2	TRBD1	TGTGCCAGCAGTGCCCAGGGGGCGGACACTGAAGCTTTCTTT	CASSAQGADTEAFF
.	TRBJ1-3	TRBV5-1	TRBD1	TGCGCCAGCAGCCAATCCACCGGGACAGCGATCTCTGGAAACACCATATATTTT	CASSQSTGTAISGNTIYF
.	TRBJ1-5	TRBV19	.	TGTGCCAGTAGTCTCGACAGGAAATTTGTCCCCAATCAGCCCCAGCATTTT	CASSLDRKFVPNQPQHF
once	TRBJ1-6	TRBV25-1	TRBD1	TGTGCCAGCAGTCCCGGGACAGGTGGGGTCGAGTATTCACCCCTCCACTTT	CASSPGTGGVEYSPLHF
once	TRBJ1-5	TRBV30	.	TGTGCCTGGAGTGGGGGAGACAAAGTAAATCAGCCCCAGCATTTT	CAWSGGDKVNQPQHF
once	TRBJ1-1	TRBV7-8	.	TGTGCCAGCAGCTTAGCCACTGTATACAACACTGAAGCTTTCTTT	CASSLATVYNTEAFF
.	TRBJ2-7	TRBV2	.	TGTGCCAGCAGAACAGGGTCCGTTTACGAGCAGTACTTC	CASRTGSVYEQYF
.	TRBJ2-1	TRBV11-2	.	TGTGCCAGCAGCTTAGCCTGGCAGGGTGTTGATGAGCAGTTCTTC	CASSLAWQGVDEQFF
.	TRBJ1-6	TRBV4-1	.	TGCGCCAGCAGCCAAGATGCCCCTTCGAGTAATTCACCCCTCCACTTT	CASSQDAPSSNSPLHF
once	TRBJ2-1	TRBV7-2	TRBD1	TGTGCCAGCAGCTCCTCGGGACAGGGGTACAATGAGCAGTTCTTC	CASSSSGQGYNEQFF